This entry lists 31 T cell receptor beta chains sequenced from one sample in a study of beta chain features in type 1 diabetes. Expressed TCRB transcripts were sequenced after all isolated RNA was converted to cDNA. Generated by immunoSEQ multiplex PCR, the TCRdb table keeps only in-frame clones and is missing some. The data show roughly 350,000 clones, 9.5% to 11% seen once. Sequences were obtained from naive CD4+ T cells from blood. The receptors derive from a woman under 40 in good health.

Details on this clone: Sequence at one end of the junction differs from germline and may be a read error. The rearrangement uses TRBV5-4 and TRBJ1-4; D uncertain. Germline CDR1 reads SGHNT; CDR2 reads YYREEE (reference sequence). The CDR3 totals 13 residues. The CDR3 sequence is CATHQATNEKLFF. The CDR3 nucleotides are TGTGCAACCCACCAGGCAACGAATGAAAAACTGTTTTTT. Looking up the rest from reference TRBV5-4 and TRBJ1-4 gives the full variable domain: ETGVTQSPTHLIKTRGQQVTLRCSSQSGHNTVSWYQQALGQGPQFIFQYYREEENGRGNFPPRFSGLQFPNYSSELNVNALELDDSALYLCATHQATNEKLFFGSGTQLSVL.

This chain connects TRBV19 to TRBJ2-2; D remains unclear. V was cut by 5 bases and J by 8 bases, with 9 bases left in between. The CDR3 totals 12 residues. Germline-derived CDR1 and CDR2 are LNHDA and SQIVND (reference sequence). CDR3 DNA sequence: TGTGCCAGTAGTGTTAGTGCGGGGGAGCTGTTTTTT. Protein product: CASSVSAGELFF. Full variable domain (missing parts from reference TRBV19 and TRBJ2-2): DGGITQSPKYLFRKEGQNVTLSCEQNLNHDAMYWYRQDPGQGLRLIYYSQIVNDFQKGDIAEGYSVSREKKESFPLTVTSAQKNPTAFYLCASSVSAGELFFGEGSRLTVL.

The chain carries TRBV4-3 and TRBJ2-2; TRBD2 matches 11 bases. V shed 0 bases, J shed 4 bases, and the junction held 4 bases outside the gene matches. The CDR3 has 17 residues. Germline CDR1 is LGHNA and CDR2 is YSLEER. In nucleotides, the CDR3 is TGCGCCAGCAGCCAAGATCGACTAGCGGGATCCACCGGGGAGCTGTTTTTT. It translates to CASSQDRLAGSTGELFF.

This chain uses TRBV30 with TRBJ1-1, with D uncertain. Germline V gene data show CDR1 as GTSNPN and CDR2 as SVGIG (reference sequence). The CDR3 runs 13 residues. The V end lost 0 bases, the J end lost 0 bases, and 5 bases lay between the germline ends. The CDR3 region is CAWSVHVNTEAFF. CDR3 bases: TGTGCCTGGAGTGTACATGTGAACACTGAAGCTTTCTTT.

The J gene is TRBJ2-7, the V gene TRBV4-3, with 8 bases aligning to TRBD1. The CDR3 length is 17 residues. Germline-derived CDR1 and CDR2 are LGHNA and YSLEER. V lost 1 base to trimming and J lost 1 base; unmatched junction nucleotides: 9. The CDR3 loop reads CASSQVWTGFESYEQYF. DNA for the CDR3: TGCGCCAGCAGCCAAGTTTGGACAGGGTTTGAATCCTACGAGCAGTACTTC.

V gene TRBV29-1 combines with J gene TRBJ1-2, with D possibly being TRBD1 (5 bases). This CDR3 comprises 11 residues. Between the trimmed V and J ends, which lost 2 bases and 8 bases, there was a span of 9 bases. The germline gives CDR1 SQVTM, CDR2 ANQGSEA. CDR3 nucleotides: TGCAGCGTTGAATCAGGGTCCGGCTACACCTTC. Translation gives CSVESGSGYTF.

This clone has only a few counts. V usage is TRBV4-2 and J usage is TRBJ2-1; TRBD2 matches 7 bases. Germline CDR1 is LGHNA and CDR2 is YNFKEQ. The CDR3 is 14 residues long. V lost 8 bases, J lost 2 bases, and 6 bases stayed unmatched. The CDR3 DNA follows: TGTGCCAGCGACGGGGGAGGGACCTACAATGAGCAGTTCTTC. This codes for CASDGGGTYNEQFF.

This clone was picked up one time. The chain has TRBV4-3 and TRBJ2-5; TRBD2 agrees at 9 bases. The DNA end lines up better with TRBJ2-7; the J call may be wrong. Germline V gives CDR1 LGHNA, CDR2 YSLEER. This CDR3 is built from 15 residues. CDR3 sequence: CASSQEVAGVSEQYF. The CDR3 nucleotides read TGCGCCAGCAGCCAAGAGGTAGCGGGAGTTTCCGAGCAGTACTTC.

The DNA for the CDR3 is TGTGCCAGCAGCCAAAATTACGGGAGGGCCGGAGATACGCAGTATTTT. Residues: CASSQNYGRAGDTQYF. The chain couples TRBV4-2 to TRBJ2-3, with 8 positions matching TRBD2. Germline assignment: CDR1 LGHNA and CDR2 YNFKEQ. This CDR3 comprises 16 residues. Trimming removed 2 bases from V and 5 bases from J; junction bases left unmatched: 9.

The gene calls are TRBV5-1 and TRBJ2-5; no reliable D call. V lost 5 bases to trimming and J lost 5 bases, with 16 bases between them. Germline V lookup: CDR1 SGHRS, CDR2 YFSETQ. The CDR3 spans 14 residues. The CDR3 nucleotides are TGCGCCAGCAGTCCTAGAGGATCCCAGGAGACCCAGTACTTC. As protein: CASSPRGSQETQYF.

This clone came up a few times. V is TRBV7-3 and J is TRBJ2-1, with 13 bases matching TRBD2. The CDR3 loop spans 16 amino acids. Trimming removed 2 bases from V and 5 bases from J; junction bases left unmatched: 3. The germline V gene has CDR1 SGHTA and CDR2 FQGTGA. CDR3 region: CASSLQGTSGNNEQFF. The CDR3 DNA follows: TGTGCCAGCAGCTTACAAGGGACTAGCGGGAACAATGAGCAGTTCTTC.

The chain links TRBV5-6 to TRBJ1-2; a possible D gene is TRBD1 (5 bases). V lost 1 base and J 8 bases, leaving 21 bases between the germline ends. The germline V gene has CDR1 SGHDT and CDR2 YYEEEE. This CDR3 region has 16 residues. CDR3 nucleotides: TGTGCCAGCAGCTTGATTGGGGACTTCATCCAGAGGGGCTACACCTTC. Translation: CASSLIGDFIQRGYTF.

This chain connects TRBV9 to TRBJ2-7; 9 nucleotides agree with TRBD2. This CDR3 is built from 15 residues. Germline lookup yields CDR1 SGDLS and CDR2 YYNGEE. V was pared by 0 bases and J by 4 bases, with 5 bases of the junction left unmatched. In DNA form, the CDR3 reads TGTGCCAGCAGCGTAGCGCCTAGCGGGGCATACGAGCAGTACTTC. This gives the protein CASSVAPSGAYEQYF.

V gene TRBV7-2 combines with J gene TRBJ2-7; 8 bases agree with TRBD2. The CDR3 is 15 residues long. Germline loops: CDR1 SGHTA, CDR2 FQGNSA. With V trimmed by 2 bases and J by 1 base, 4 bases remained unmatched. CDR3 protein: CASSLRREGSYEQYF. The CDR3 nucleotides read TGTGCCAGCAGCTTACGCCGGGAGGGTTCCTACGAGCAGTACTTC.

This clone appeared once. V is TRBV25-1 and J is TRBJ2-3; D is unresolved. Germline loops: CDR1 MGHDK, CDR2 SYGVNS. The CDR3 length is 17 residues. V was shortened by 1 base and J by 3 bases, with 17 bases between the two germline ends. The CDR3 here is CASSESSLRSLTDTQYF. CDR3 sequence (DNA): TGTGCCAGCAGTGAATCGAGCCTCCGATCCCTTACAGATACGCAGTATTTT. The full variable domain, its missing parts supplied by reference TRBV25-1 and TRBJ2-3, is EADIYQTPRYLVIGTGKKITLECSQTMGHDKMYWYQQDPGMELHLIHYSYGVNSTEKGDLSSESTVSRIRTEHFPLTLESARPSHTSQYLCASSESSLRSLTDTQYFGPGTRLTVL.

The rearrangement links TRBV10-3 to TRBJ2-1, with a tentative D call TRBD2 (5 bases). V was trimmed by 10 bases and J by 7 bases, leaving 20 bases between them. The CDR3 consists of 14 residues. Per the germline V gene, CDR1 is ENHRY and CDR2 is SYGVKD. CDR3 DNA sequence: TGTGCCACCTGGTTATACCCTGGCGGGAATGAGCAGTTCTTC. Translation: CATWLYPGGNEQFF.

This clone was counted between two and nine times. This sequence joins TRBV28 and TRBJ2-3, with 7 bases lining up with TRBD1. The trim removed 6 bases at V and 0 bases at J, leaving 6 bases unmatched. CDR3 length: 15 amino acids. Germline CDR1 MDHEN, CDR2 SYDVKM. Here the CDR3 reads CASRADRVSTDTQYF. The DNA of the CDR3 is TGTGCCAGCAGAGCAGACAGGGTTAGCACAGATACGCAGTATTTT.

Of note for this clone: At the DNA level, this CDR3 is encoded by other sequences in the same sample as well. J is TRBJ2-1 and V is TRBV29-1, with 15 bases aligning to TRBD2. The CDR3 is made up of 14 amino acids. Germline trimming cut 5 bases from V and 7 bases from J; bases unmatched to any gene: 3. Germline assignment: CDR1 SQVTM and CDR2 ANQGSEA. Here the CDR3 reads CSVRTSGRGNEQFF. CDR3 DNA sequence: TGCAGCGTTCGGACTAGCGGGAGGGGTAATGAGCAGTTCTTC.

The V gene is TRBV7-6, the J gene TRBJ2-1; 12 nucleotides line up with TRBD2. J lost 9 bases, V lost 1 base, and 4 bases had no gene match. The length of the CDR3 is 15 residues. Germline CDR1 reads SGHVS; CDR2 reads FNYEAQ. The CDR3 is CASSLVPSGRVEQFF. The CDR3, as DNA: TGTGCCAGCAGCTTAGTCCCTAGCGGGAGGGTTGAGCAGTTCTTC. Filled out from reference TRBV7-6 and TRBJ2-1, the complete variable domain reads GAGVSQSPRYKVTKRGQDVALRCDPISGHVSLYWYRQALGQGPEFLTYFNYEAQQDKSGLPNDRFSAERPEGSISTLTIQRTEQRDSAMYRCASSLVPSGRVEQFFGPGTRLTVL.

The chain couples TRBV27 to TRBJ2-1; maybe TRBD1 (5 bases). This CDR3 spans 11 amino acids. The germline V gene has CDR1 MNHEY and CDR2 SMNVEV (reference sequence). Trimming pared 5 bases from V and 13 bases from J, leaving 12 bases between. The CDR3 protein is CASSRQGTQFF. For the CDR3, the DNA is TGTGCCAGCAGTCGCCAGGGAACCCAGTTCTTC.

This clone was counted between two and nine times. This chain uses TRBV27 with TRBJ2-2, with 9 bases aligning to TRBD1. The CDR3 consists of 14 residues. Per the germline V gene, CDR1 is MNHEY and CDR2 is SMNVEV (reference sequence). Trimming at V came to 5 bases and at J to 7 bases, leaving 5 bases not matched to a gene. The CDR3 region is CASSGQGIVGELFF. DNA of the CDR3: TGTGCCAGCAGTGGACAGGGGATCGTCGGGGAGCTGTTTTTT.

V gene TRBV6-5 combines with J gene TRBJ2-1, with 7 bases that match TRBD2. This CDR3 contains 16 residues. V lost 0 bases to trimming and J lost 6 bases; unmatched junction nucleotides: 8. Germline V gene lookup returns CDR1 MNHEY and CDR2 SVGAGI. The CDR3 region is CASSYSGLDWGNEQFF. In DNA, the CDR3 is TGTGCCAGCAGTTACTCAGGACTAGATTGGGGCAATGAGCAGTTCTTC.

The chain couples TRBV9 to TRBJ2-2; a possible D gene is TRBD2 (6 bases). V lost 0 bases and J lost 5, with 14 bases in between. The CDR3 sequence is 16 residues long. Germline assignment: CDR1 SGDLS and CDR2 YYNGEE. CDR3 DNA: TGTGCCAGCAGCGTAGCTCAACTAGCTTCTACCGGGGAGCTGTTTTTT. Residues: CASSVAQLASTGELFF.

The V gene is TRBV29-1, the J gene TRBJ2-7; no reliable D call. CDR3 size: 14 residues. V shed 4 bases and J shed 2 bases, with 15 bases lying between them. CDR1 is SQVTM, CDR2 ANQGSEA, per germline. The CDR3 bases are TGCAGCGTTGTTAACGCGACACCGACCTACGAGCAGTACTTC. Residues: CSVVNATPTYEQYF.

The chain uses TRBV28 and TRBJ2-5; possible D gene TRBD2, 5 bases. Trimming pared 3 bases from V and 2 bases from J, leaving 10 bases between. This CDR3 is 14 amino acids long. The V gene's germline CDR1 is MDHEN and CDR2 SYDVKM. This chain's CDR3 is CASSLSLAQETQYF. CDR3 nucleotides: TGTGCCAGCAGTTTGTCTCTAGCTCAAGAGACCCAGTACTTC.

V and J are TRBV7-2 and TRBJ2-1, with D possibly TRBD2 on 6 matching bases. Trimming shortened V by 6 bases and J by 1 base, and 10 bases separated the two germline ends. Germline-derived CDR1 and CDR2 are SGHTA and FQGNSA. The CDR3 contains 14 residues. Here the CDR3 reads CASRGGESYNEQFF. In nucleotides, the CDR3 is TGTGCCAGCAGAGGCGGGGAATCCTACAATGAGCAGTTCTTC.

This clone was counted a few times. The chain couples TRBV5-1 to TRBJ2-1, with D possibly matching TRBD1 (6 bases). Germline V CDR1 and CDR2: SGHRS, YFSETQ. Trimming left V 0 bases short and J 7 bases short, with 11 bases between. The CDR3 sequence is 14 residues long. CDR3 sequence reads: CASSLDLQGNEQFF. CDR3 sequence (DNA): TGCGCCAGCAGCTTGGACCTACAGGGTAATGAGCAGTTCTTC.

CDR3 protein: CASSLRTLTDTQYF. The CDR3 DNA reads TGTGCCAGCAGTCTACGGACACTTACAGATACGCAGTATTTT. The chain combines TRBV27 with TRBJ2-3, with D possibly TRBD1 on 5 matching bases. V lost 5 bases and J 3 bases, leaving 12 bases between the germline ends. Germline V gives CDR1 MNHEY, CDR2 SMNVEV (reference sequence). The CDR3 totals 14 residues.

This clone has a handful of counts. The CDR3 nucleotides read TGTGCCAGTAGGATGACGACAGGGAGGGAGCAGTACTTC. Translation: CASRMTTGREQYF. The genes are TRBV19 and TRBJ2-7, with D perhaps TRBD1 (7 bases). V was clipped by 6 bases and J by 7 bases, with 16 bases between them. Germline CDR1 and CDR2: LNHDA and SQIVND (reference sequence). This CDR3 comprises 13 residues.

This sequence joins TRBV7-6 and TRBJ2-7, with a tentative D call TRBD2 (7 bases). Trimming shortened V by 0 bases and J by 0 bases, and 12 bases separated the two germline ends. Germline V lookup: CDR1 SGHVS, CDR2 FNYEAQ. The CDR3 length is 16 residues. The CDR3 coding sequence is TGTGCCAGCAGCTTAGCGGGGGCTAGCGGCTCCTACGAGCAGTACTTC. Its protein product is CASSLAGASGSYEQYF.

This clone has just a few counts. The rearrangement uses TRBV4-2 and TRBJ1-2, with 7 bases lining up with TRBD1. The V segment lost 3 bases and the J segment 4 bases; nucleotides outside the gene matches: 14. Germline CDR1 reads LGHNA; CDR2 reads YNFKEQ. The CDR3 totals 17 residues. In DNA form, the CDR3 reads TGTGCCAGCAGCCAGGAAGAATTAGGGGGCGCGACCTATGGCTACACCTTC. Its protein is CASSQEELGGATYGYTF.